This TCR beta chain was recovered during a study of blood T cell repertoires in COVID-19. At the level of the study: Samples representing acute and convalescent COVID-19 were sourced from the United States, Italy and Spain.

TCRdb's table, derived via immunoSEQ multiplex PCR, lists solely in-frame clones and lacks some. This table holds about 230,000 clones, roughly 84% found once. The table lists this clone with a count of one. CDR1 and CDR2 from the germline V gene are SQVTM and ANQGSEA. Trimming removed 8 bases at V and 7 bases at J, with 21 bases between. This CDR3 has 15 residues. The chain uses TRBV29-1 and TRBJ1-6; TRBD1 might be the D (6 bases). The clonotype comes from a man aged 35 to 55 with acute or convalescent COVID-19. Sequenced sample: peripheral blood. CDR3 region: CSTPTGQEVNSPLHF. The DNA for the CDR3 is TGCAGCACACCGACAGGACAAGAGGTGAATTCACCCCTCCACTTT.